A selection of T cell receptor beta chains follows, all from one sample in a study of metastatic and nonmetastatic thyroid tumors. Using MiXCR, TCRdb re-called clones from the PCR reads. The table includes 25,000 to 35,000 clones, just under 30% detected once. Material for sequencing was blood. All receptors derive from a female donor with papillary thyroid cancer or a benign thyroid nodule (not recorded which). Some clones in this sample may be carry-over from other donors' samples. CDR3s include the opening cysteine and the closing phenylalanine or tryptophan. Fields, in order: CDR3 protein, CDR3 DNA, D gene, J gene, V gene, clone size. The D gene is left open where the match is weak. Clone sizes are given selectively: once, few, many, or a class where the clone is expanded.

CDR3 protein: CASSQDGGRYEQYF; CDR3 DNA: TGTGCCAGCAGCCAAGATGGGGGTCGCTACGAGCAGTACTTC; D gene: .; J gene: TRBJ2-7; V gene: TRBV4-2; clone size: .
CDR3 protein: CSARDRRDVYTEAFF; CDR3 DNA: TGCAGTGCTAGAGATCGGAGGGACGTGTACACTGAAGCTTTCTTT; D gene: .; J gene: TRBJ1-1; V gene: TRBV20-1; clone size: many
CDR3 protein: CASSRGGIRTDTQYF; CDR3 DNA: TGTGCCAGCAGTCGGGGGGGGATCCGAACAGATACGCAGTATTTT; D gene: TRBD2; J gene: TRBJ2-3; V gene: TRBV12-3/TRBV12-4; clone size: .
CDR3 protein: CSASRSGLAGETQYF; CDR3 DNA: TGCAGTGCTAGTCGTTCGGGTCTAGCGGGAGAGACCCAGTACTTC; D gene: TRBD2; J gene: TRBJ2-5; V gene: TRBV20-1; clone size: many
CDR3 protein: CASSPGTENQPQHF; CDR3 DNA: TGTGCCAGCTCACCAGGGACAGAGAATCAGCCCCAGCATTTT; D gene: TRBD1; J gene: TRBJ1-5; V gene: TRBV18; clone size: once
CDR3 protein: CASSQEGSRELHTF; CDR3 DNA: TGCGCCAGCAGCCAAGAAGGGTCCAGGGAACTCCACACCTTC; D gene: .; J gene: TRBJ1-2; V gene: TRBV4-1; clone size: once
CDR3 protein: CASSRRRTGGKNYGYTF; CDR3 DNA: TGTGCCAGTAGTCGAAGACGGACAGGGGGCAAGAACTATGGCTACACCTTC; D gene: TRBD1; J gene: TRBJ1-2; V gene: TRBV6-1; clone size: .
CDR3 protein: CASSFMGHEQYF; CDR3 DNA: TGTGCCAGCAGTTTTATGGGGCACGAGCAGTACTTC; D gene: .; J gene: TRBJ2-7; V gene: TRBV7-8; clone size: medium-sized
CDR3 protein: CASSRRPVTLFFVYEQYF; CDR3 DNA: TGTGCCAGCTCGCGGCGTCCGGTAACCCTTTTTTTTGTGTACGAGCAGTACTTC; D gene: .; J gene: TRBJ2-7; V gene: TRBV18; clone size: .
CDR3 protein: CASSPSGTERGGELFF; CDR3 DNA: TGTGCCAGCAGCCCTTCCGGGACTGAAAGAGGAGGGGAGCTGTTTTTT; D gene: .; J gene: TRBJ2-2; V gene: TRBV11-2; clone size: once
CDR3 protein: CASSPSGGKTGELFF; CDR3 DNA: TGCGCCAGCAGCCCTTCGGGGGGAAAGACTGGGGAGCTGTTTTTT; D gene: TRBD2; J gene: TRBJ2-2; V gene: TRBV4-1; clone size: .
CDR3 protein: CASSYRGRRGYGYTF; CDR3 DNA: TGTGCCAGCAGTTATCGGGGAAGGAGGGGCTATGGCTACACCTTC; D gene: .; J gene: TRBJ1-2; V gene: TRBV6-5; clone size: .
CDR3 protein: CASTPGRALISPLHF; CDR3 DNA: TGTGCCAGCACTCCCGGACGGGCTCTCATTTCACCCCTCCACTTT; D gene: .; J gene: TRBJ1-6; V gene: TRBV6-2/TRBV6-3; clone size: .
CDR3 protein: CASSLDSRLVTEAFF; CDR3 DNA: TGTGCCAGCAGTTTAGATTCGAGGTTGGTCACTGAAGCTTTCTTT; D gene: .; J gene: TRBJ1-1; V gene: TRBV12-3/TRBV12-4; clone size: few
CDR3 protein: CSASLDVTQYF; CDR3 DNA: TGCAGTGCTAGTCTCGACGTGACCCAGTACTTC; D gene: .; J gene: TRBJ2-5; V gene: TRBV20-1; clone size: .
CDR3 protein: CASSWVSRERQFF; CDR3 DNA: TGTGCCAGCAGTTGGGTCTCGCGGGAGAGGCAGTTCTTC; D gene: TRBD2; J gene: TRBJ2-1; V gene: TRBV27; clone size: few
CDR3 protein: CASSPWGVEDQPQHF; CDR3 DNA: TGCGCCAGCAGCCCCTGGGGGGTGGAGGATCAGCCCCAGCATTTT; D gene: .; J gene: TRBJ1-5; V gene: TRBV5-1; clone size: many
CDR3 protein: CASSQDRGKLEEETQYF; CDR3 DNA: TGTGCCAGCAGCCAAGATAGGGGAAAACTGGAAGAAGAGACCCAGTACTTC; D gene: .; J gene: TRBJ2-5; V gene: TRBV14; clone size: many
CDR3 protein: CASRGPSGRPNEQFF; CDR3 DNA: TGTGCCTCCAGGGGGCCTAGCGGGAGGCCGAATGAGCAGTTCTTC; D gene: TRBD2; J gene: TRBJ2-1; V gene: TRBV10-3; clone size: .
CDR3 protein: CASSIPGQGNSPLHF; CDR3 DNA: TGTGCCAGCAGTATACCGGGACAGGGTAATTCACCCCTCCACTTT; D gene: TRBD1; J gene: TRBJ1-6; V gene: TRBV28; clone size: medium-sized
CDR3 protein: CSARVQGVNDGANVLTF; CDR3 DNA: TGCAGTGCTAGAGTCCAGGGGGTTAATGATGGGGCCAACGTCCTGACTTTC; D gene: TRBD1; J gene: TRBJ2-6; V gene: TRBV20-1; clone size: few
CDR3 protein: CASSYKTEASTDTQYF; CDR3 DNA: TGTGCCAGCAGTTACAAGACAGAGGCTAGCACAGATACGCAGTATTTT; D gene: .; J gene: TRBJ2-3; V gene: TRBV6-2/TRBV6-3; clone size: .
CDR3 protein: CASSSGPGQGSEKLFF; CDR3 DNA: TGTGCCAGCAGTTCGGGACCGGGACAGGGTTCCGAAAAACTGTTTTTT; D gene: TRBD1; J gene: TRBJ1-4; V gene: TRBV6-1; clone size: many
CDR3 protein: CATRGDAYEQYF; CDR3 DNA: TGTGCCACCAGGGGGGACGCCTACGAGCAGTACTTC; D gene: .; J gene: TRBJ2-7; V gene: TRBV28; clone size: few
CDR3 protein: CASSVGEYEGKLFF; CDR3 DNA: TGTGCCAGCAGCGTAGGAGAGTATGAGGGAAAACTGTTTTTT; D gene: .; J gene: TRBJ1-4; V gene: TRBV9; clone size: many